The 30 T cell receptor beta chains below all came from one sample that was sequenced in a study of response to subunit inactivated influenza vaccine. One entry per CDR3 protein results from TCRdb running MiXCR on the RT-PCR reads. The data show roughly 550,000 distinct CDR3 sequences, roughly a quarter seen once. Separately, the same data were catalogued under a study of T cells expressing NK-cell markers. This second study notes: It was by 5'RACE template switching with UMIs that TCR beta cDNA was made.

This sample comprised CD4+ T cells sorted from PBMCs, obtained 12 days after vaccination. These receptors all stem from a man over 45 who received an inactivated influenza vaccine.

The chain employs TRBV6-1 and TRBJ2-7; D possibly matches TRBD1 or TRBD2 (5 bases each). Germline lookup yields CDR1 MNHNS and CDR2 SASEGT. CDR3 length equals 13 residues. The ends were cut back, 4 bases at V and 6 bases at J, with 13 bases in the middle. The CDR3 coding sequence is TGTGCCAGCAGTGCAAGAGGGGCACGCGAGCAGTACTTC. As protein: CASSARGAREQYF.

CDR3 protein: CASSTSGMGNNEQFF. The CDR3 DNA is TGTGCCAGCAGTACTAGCGGGATGGGCAACAATGAGCAGTTCTTC. The rearrangement uses TRBV28 and TRBJ2-1; 10 nucleotides align to TRBD2. This CDR3 region has 15 residues. Germline-derived CDR1 and CDR2 are MDHEN and SYDVKM. After removal of 5 bases from V and 5 bases from J, the junction contained 6 bases not matched to a gene.

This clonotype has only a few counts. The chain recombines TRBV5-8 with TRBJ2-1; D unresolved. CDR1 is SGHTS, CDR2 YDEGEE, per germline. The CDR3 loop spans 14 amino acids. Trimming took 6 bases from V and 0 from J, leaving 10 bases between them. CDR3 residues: CASNREYSYNEQFF. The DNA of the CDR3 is TGTGCCAGCAATCGAGAATACTCCTACAATGAGCAGTTCTTC.

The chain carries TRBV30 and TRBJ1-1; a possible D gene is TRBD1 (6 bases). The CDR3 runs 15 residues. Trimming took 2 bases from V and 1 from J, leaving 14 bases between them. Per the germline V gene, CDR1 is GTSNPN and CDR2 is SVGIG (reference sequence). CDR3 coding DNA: TGTGCCTGGAGTCCTTTTTTGACAGGGAACACTGAAGCTTTCTTT. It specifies CAWSPFLTGNTEAFF.

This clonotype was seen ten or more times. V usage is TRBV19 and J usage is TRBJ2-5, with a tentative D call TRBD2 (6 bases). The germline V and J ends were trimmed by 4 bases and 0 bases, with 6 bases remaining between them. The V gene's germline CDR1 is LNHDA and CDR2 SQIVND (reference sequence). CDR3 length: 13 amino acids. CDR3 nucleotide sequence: TGTGCCAGTAGTAAGCGGGACCAAGAGACCCAGTACTTC. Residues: CASSKRDQETQYF.

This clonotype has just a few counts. The CDR3 reads CASSLGTAFSGANVLTF. The CDR3, as DNA: TGTGCCAGCAGCTTAGGGACAGCTTTCTCTGGGGCCAACGTCCTGACTTTC. The V gene is TRBV4-2, the J gene TRBJ2-6; 7 nucleotides agree with TRBD1. Germline values: CDR1 LGHNA, CDR2 YNFKEQ. J gave up 0 bases and V 5 bases, and 7 bases lay outside the gene matches. This CDR3 spans 17 amino acids.

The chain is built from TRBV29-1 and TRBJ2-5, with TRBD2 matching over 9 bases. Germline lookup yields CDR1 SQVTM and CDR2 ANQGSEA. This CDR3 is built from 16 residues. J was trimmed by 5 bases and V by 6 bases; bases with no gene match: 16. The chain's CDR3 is CSVLPHKGLAWETQYF. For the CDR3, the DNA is TGCAGCGTCCTCCCACATAAAGGACTAGCGTGGGAGACCCAGTACTTC.

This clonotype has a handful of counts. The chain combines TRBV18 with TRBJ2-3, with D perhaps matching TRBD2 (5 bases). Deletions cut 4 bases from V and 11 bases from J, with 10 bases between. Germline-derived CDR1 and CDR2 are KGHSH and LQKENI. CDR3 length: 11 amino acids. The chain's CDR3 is CASSQEAQQYF. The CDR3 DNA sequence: TGTGCCAGCTCACAGGAGGCCCAGCAGTATTTT.

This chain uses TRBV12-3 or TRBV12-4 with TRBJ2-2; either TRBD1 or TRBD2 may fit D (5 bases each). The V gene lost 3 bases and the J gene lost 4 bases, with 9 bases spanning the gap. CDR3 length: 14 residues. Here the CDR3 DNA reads TGTGCCAGCAGTTTGTGGGGGATCACCGGGGAGCTGTTTTTT. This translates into CASSLWGITGELFF.

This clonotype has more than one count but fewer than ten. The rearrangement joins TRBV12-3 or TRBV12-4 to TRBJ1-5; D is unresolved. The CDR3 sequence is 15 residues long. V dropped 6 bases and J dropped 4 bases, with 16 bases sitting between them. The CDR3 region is CASRDLGRINQPQHF. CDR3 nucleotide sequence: TGTGCCAGCAGGGACCTAGGGCGGATTAATCAGCCCCAGCATTTT.

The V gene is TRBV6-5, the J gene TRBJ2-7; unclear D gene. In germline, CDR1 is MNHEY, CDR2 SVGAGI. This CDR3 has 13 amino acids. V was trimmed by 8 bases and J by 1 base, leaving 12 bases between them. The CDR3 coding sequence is TGTGCCAGCCGCAAAGACGGATCCTACGAGCAGTACTTC. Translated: CASRKDGSYEQYF.

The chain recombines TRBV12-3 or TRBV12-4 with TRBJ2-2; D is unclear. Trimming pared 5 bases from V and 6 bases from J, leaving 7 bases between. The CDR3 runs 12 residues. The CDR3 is CASSDAAGELFF. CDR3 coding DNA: TGTGCCAGCAGTGACGCCGCCGGGGAGCTGTTTTTT.

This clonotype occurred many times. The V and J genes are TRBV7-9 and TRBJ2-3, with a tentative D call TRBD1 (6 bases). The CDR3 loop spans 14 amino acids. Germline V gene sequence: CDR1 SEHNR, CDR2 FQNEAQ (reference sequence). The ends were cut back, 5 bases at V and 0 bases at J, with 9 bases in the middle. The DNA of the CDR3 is TGTGCCAGCAGCCCCAGGGGAAGCACAGATACGCAGTATTTT. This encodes CASSPRGSTDTQYF.

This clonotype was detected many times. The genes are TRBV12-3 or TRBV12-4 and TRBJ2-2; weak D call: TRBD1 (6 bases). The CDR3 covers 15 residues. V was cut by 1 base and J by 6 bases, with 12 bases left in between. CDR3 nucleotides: TGTGCCAGCAGTTTAGGGGTGGGGGCCTCCGGGGAGCTGTTTTTT. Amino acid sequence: CASSLGVGASGELFF.

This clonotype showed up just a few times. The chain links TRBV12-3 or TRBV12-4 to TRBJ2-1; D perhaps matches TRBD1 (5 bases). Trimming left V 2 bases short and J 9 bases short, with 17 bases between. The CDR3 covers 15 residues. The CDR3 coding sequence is TGTGCCAGCAGTTTAAAGTCAGGGCTAAGGGGTGAGCAGTTCTTC. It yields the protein CASSLKSGLRGEQFF.

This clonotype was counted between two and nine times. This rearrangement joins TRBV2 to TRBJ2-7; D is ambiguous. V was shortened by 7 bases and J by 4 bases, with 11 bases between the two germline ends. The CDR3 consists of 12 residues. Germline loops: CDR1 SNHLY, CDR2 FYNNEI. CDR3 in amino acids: CASNLLGYEQYF. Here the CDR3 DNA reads TGTGCCAGCAACCTCTTGGGGTACGAGCAGTACTTC.

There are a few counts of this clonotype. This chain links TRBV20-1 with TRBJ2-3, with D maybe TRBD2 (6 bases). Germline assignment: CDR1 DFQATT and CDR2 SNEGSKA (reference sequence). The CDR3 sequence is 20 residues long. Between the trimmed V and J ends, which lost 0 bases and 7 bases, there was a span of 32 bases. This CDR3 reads CSARDIPGVSGRDPPYTQYF. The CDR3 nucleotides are TGCAGTGCTAGAGATATACCAGGCGTGTCCGGGAGAGATCCTCCTTATACGCAGTATTTT.

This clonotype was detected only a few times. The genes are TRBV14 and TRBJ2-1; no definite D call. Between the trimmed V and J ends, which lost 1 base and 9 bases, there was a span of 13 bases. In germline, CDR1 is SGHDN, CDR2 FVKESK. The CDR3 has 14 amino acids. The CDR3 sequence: CASSQGSGEREQFF. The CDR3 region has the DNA TGTGCCAGCAGCCAAGGGTCTGGCGAGCGTGAGCAGTTCTTC.

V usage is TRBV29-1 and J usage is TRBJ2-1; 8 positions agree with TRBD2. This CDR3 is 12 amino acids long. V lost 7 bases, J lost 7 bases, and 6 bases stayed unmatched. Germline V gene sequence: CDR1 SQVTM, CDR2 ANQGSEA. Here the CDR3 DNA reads TGCAGCGGTGCGGGAGGAATAAATGAGCAGTTCTTC. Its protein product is CSGAGGINEQFF.

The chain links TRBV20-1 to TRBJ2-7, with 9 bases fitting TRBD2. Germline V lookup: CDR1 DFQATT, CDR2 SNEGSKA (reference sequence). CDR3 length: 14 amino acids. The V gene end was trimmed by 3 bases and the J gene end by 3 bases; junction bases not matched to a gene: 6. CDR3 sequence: CSARASGANYEQYF. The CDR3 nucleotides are TGCAGTGCTAGGGCTAGCGGGGCCAACTACGAGCAGTACTTC.

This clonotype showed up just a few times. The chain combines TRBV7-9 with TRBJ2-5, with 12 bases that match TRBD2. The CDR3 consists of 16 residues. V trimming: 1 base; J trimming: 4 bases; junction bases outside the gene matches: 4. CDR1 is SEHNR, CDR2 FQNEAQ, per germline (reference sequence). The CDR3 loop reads CASSLGTSGIGETQYF. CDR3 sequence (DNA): TGTGCCAGCAGCTTAGGGACTAGCGGGATTGGAGAGACCCAGTACTTC.

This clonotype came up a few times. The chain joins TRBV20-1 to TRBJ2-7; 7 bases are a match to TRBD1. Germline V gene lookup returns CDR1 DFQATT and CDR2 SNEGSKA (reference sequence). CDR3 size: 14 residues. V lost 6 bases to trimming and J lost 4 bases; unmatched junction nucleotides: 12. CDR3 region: CSAYDRDSLYEQYF. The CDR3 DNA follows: TGCAGTGCGTACGATCGGGACAGCCTGTACGAGCAGTACTTC.

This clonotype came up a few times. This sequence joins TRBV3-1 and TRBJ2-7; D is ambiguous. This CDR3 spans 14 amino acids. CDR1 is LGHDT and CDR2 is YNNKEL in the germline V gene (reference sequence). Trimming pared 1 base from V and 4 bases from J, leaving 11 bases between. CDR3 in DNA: TGTGCCAGCAGCCAAGGTCCGGGTAGGTACGAGCAGTACTTC. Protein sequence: CASSQGPGRYEQYF.

The CDR3 region is CASTPSVATMNTEAFF. The DNA of the CDR3 is TGTGCCAGCACTCCTTCGGTGGCCACCATGAACACTGAAGCTTTCTTT. The chain employs TRBV12-3 or TRBV12-4 and TRBJ1-1; D unclear. V lost 7 bases, J lost 0 bases, and 18 bases lay in between. CDR3 length: 16 residues.

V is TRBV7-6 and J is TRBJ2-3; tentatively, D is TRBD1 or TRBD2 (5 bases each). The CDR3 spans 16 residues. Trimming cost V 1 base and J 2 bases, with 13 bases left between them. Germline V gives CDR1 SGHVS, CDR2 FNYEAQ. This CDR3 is CASSLEAGALTDTQYF. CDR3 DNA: TGTGCCAGCAGCTTAGAGGCCGGGGCCCTCACAGATACGCAGTATTTT.

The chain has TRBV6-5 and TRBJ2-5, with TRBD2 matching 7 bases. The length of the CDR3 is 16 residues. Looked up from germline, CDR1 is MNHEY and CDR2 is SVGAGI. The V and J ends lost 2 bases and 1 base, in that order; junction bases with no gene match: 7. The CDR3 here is CASSYPVGGVQETQYF. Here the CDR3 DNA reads TGTGCCAGCAGTTACCCCGTGGGGGGGGTCCAAGAGACCCAGTACTTC.

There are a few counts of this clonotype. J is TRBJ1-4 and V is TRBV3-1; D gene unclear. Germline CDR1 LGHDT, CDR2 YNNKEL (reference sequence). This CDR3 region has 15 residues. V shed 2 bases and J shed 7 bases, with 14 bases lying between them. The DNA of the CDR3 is TGTGCCAGCAGCCAAATGAAGGGAAGAAGTGAAAAACTGTTTTTT. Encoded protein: CASSQMKGRSEKLFF.

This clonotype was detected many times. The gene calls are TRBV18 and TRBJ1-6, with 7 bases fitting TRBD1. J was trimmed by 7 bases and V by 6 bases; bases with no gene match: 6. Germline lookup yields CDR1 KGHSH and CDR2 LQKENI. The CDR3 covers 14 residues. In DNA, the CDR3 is TGTGCCAGCTCGTCCGGGACAGCGAATTCACCCCTCCACTTT. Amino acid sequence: CASSSGTANSPLHF.

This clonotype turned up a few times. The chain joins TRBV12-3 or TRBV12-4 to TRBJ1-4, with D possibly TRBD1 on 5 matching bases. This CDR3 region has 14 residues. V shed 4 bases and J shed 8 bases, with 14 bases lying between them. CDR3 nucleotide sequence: TGTGCCAGCAGTTGGCGGACTTGGGGGGAAAAACTGTTTTTT. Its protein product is CASSWRTWGEKLFF.

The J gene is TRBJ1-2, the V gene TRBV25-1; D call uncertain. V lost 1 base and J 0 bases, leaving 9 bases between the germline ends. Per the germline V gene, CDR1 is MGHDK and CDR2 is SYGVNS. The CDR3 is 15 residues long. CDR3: CASSEFRGSNYGYTF. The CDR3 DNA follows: TGTGCCAGCAGTGAATTCAGAGGGTCTAACTATGGCTACACCTTC.